The sequence of this T cell receptor beta chain was determined in a study of CD8 T cells in Susac syndrome. Remarks on this clonotype: Its antigen is as yet unknown.

Findings and caveats of the study: The authors acknowledged that the study's TCR sequencing and HLA analysis involved relatively few individuals.

CDR1 is MNHNY, CDR2 SVGAGI, per germline (reference sequence). The CDR3 sequence is 14 residues long. Trimming shortened V by 5 bases and J by 5 bases, and 13 bases separated the two germline ends. It was with random hexamers that about 0.45 to 1 ug RNA was reverse transcribed. immunoSEQ multiplex PCR amplified TCR beta CDR3 across 54 Vbeta, 13 Jbeta. TCRdb re-called the immunoSEQ multiplex PCR reads through MiXCR, storing one row per CDR3 protein. The sample yields 210,000 or so distinct CDR3 sequences, roughly 92% seen once. TCR beta sequencing was performed on blood CD8+ and CD4+ T cells. J is TRBJ2-1 and V is TRBV6-6; no reliable D call. Sequenced sample: CD8+ T cells from PBMCs. The clonotype was recovered from a human donor with multiple sclerosis. This CDR3 reads CASSPYEVHNEQFF. The DNA for the CDR3 is TGTGCCAGCAGTCCTTATGAGGTGCACAATGAGCAGTTCTTC.